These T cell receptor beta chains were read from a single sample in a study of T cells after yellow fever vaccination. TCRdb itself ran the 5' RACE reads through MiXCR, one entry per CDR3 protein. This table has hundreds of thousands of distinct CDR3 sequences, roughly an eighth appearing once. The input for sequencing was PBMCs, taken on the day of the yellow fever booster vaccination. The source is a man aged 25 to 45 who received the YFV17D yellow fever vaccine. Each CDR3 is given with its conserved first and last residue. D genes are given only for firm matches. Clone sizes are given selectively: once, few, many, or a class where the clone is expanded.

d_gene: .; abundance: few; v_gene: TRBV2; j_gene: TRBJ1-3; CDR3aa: CASSDGHSGNTIYF; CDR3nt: TGTGCCAGCAGTGATGGTCACTCTGGAAACACCATATATTTT
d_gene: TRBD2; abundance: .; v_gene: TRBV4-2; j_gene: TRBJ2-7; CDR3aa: CASSQAGGLYYEQYF; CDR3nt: TGTGCCAGCAGCCAAGCGGGAGGACTGTACTACGAGCAGTACTTC
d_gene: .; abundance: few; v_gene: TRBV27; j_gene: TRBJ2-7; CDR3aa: CASSGQGLAGNEQYF; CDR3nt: TGTGCCAGCAGTGGACAGGGTCTAGCGGGAAACGAGCAGTACTTC
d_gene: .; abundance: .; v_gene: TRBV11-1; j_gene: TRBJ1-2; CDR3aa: CASSLGRDTRSGLYGYTF; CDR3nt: TGTGCCAGCAGCTTAGGCCGGGACACCAGGTCGGGTCTCTATGGCTACACCTTC
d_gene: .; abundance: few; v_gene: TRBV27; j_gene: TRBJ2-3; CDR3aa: CASSPLHLASDTQYF; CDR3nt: TGTGCCAGCAGTCCCTTACATCTAGCCTCAGATACGCAGTATTTT
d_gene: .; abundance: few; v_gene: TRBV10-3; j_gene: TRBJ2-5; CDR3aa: CATAPDSQETQYF; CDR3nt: TGTGCCACCGCCCCGGACAGCCAAGAGACCCAGTACTTC
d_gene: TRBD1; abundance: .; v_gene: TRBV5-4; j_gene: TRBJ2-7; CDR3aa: CASSGGGTGDYEQYF; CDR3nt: TGTGCCAGCAGCGGTGGTGGGACAGGGGACTACGAGCAGTACTTC
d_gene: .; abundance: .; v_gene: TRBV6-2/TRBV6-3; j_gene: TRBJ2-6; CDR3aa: CASNKLPRSGANVLTF; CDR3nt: TGTGCCAGCAATAAACTCCCCCGCTCTGGGGCCAACGTCCTGACTTTC
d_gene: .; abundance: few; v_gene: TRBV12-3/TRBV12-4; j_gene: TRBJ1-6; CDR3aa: CASSPSSQSLNSPLHF; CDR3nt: TGTGCCAGCAGCCCGTCCTCCCAGTCACTCAATTCACCCCTCCACTTT
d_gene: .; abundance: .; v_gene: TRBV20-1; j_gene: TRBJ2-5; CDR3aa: CSARGGNVRGRETQYF; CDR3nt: TGCAGTGCAAGGGGGGGGAACGTTCGAGGCCGGGAGACCCAGTACTTC
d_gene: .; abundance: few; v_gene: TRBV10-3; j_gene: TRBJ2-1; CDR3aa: CAINTREHNEQFF; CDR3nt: TGTGCCATCAATACCCGGGAACACAATGAGCAGTTCTTC
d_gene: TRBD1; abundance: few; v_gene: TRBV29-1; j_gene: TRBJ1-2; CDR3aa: CSVGTGVSGYTF; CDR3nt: TGCAGCGTTGGGACAGGGGTCTCTGGCTACACCTTC
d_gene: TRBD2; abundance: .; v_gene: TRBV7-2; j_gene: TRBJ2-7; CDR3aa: CASRIAGEQYF; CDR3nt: TGTGCCAGCAGGATAGCGGGTGAGCAGTACTTC
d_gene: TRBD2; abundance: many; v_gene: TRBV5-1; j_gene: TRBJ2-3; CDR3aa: CASSLAGITDTQYF; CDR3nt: TGTGCCAGCAGCTTAGCGGGAATCACAGATACGCAGTATTTT
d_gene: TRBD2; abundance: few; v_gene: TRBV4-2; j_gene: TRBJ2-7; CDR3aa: CASSQAPGVAGQVEQYF; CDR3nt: TGTGCCAGCAGCCAAGCCCCGGGCGTAGCGGGACAAGTCGAGCAGTACTTC
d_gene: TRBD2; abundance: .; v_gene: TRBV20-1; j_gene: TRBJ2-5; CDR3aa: CSVSELAEETQYF; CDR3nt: TGCAGTGTTTCGGAGCTAGCGGAAGAGACCCAGTACTTC
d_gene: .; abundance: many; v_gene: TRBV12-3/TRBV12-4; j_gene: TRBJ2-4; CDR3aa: CASGTAKNIQYF; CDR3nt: TGTGCCAGCGGGACAGCCAAAAACATTCAGTACTTC
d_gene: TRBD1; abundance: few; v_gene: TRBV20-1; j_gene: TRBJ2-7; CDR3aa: CSARPGTGLLEQYF; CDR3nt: TGCAGTGCTAGACCCGGGACAGGCCTCCTAGAGCAGTACTTC
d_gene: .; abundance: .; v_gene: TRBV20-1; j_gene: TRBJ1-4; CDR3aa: CSASPRDRPYKLFF; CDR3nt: TGCAGTGCATCCCCCCGGGACCGACCCTACAAACTGTTTTTT
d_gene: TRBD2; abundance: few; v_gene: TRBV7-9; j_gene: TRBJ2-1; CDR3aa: CASSSTILAGSSHEQFF; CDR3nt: TGTGCCAGCAGCTCCACAATCCTAGCGGGGAGTAGCCATGAGCAGTTCTTC
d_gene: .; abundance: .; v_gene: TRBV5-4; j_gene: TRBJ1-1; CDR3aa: CASSFPGAGTEAFF; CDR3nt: TGTGCCAGCAGCTTTCCGGGGGCAGGTACTGAAGCTTTCTTT
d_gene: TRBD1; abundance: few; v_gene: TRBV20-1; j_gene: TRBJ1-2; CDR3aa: CSAKNRGYYGYTF; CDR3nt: TGCAGTGCCAAAAACAGGGGATACTATGGCTACACCTTC
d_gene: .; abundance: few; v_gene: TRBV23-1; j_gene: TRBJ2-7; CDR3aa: CASSRRGNYCEQYF; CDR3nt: TGCGCCAGCAGTCGTCGGGGGAATTATTGTGAGCAGTACTTC
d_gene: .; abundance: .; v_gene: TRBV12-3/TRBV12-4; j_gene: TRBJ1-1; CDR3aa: CASTIAGQNTEAFF; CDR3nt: TGTGCCAGCACAATAGCCGGACAGAACACTGAAGCTTTCTTT
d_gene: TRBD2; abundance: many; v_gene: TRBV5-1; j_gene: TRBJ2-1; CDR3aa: CASSLESSGSGNEQFF; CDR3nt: TGCGCCAGCAGCTTGGAGTCTAGCGGGAGCGGAAATGAGCAGTTCTTC
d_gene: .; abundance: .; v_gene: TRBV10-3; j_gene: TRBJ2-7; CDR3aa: CAISDSPNEQYF; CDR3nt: TGTGCCATCAGTGACTCCCCCAACGAGCAGTACTTC
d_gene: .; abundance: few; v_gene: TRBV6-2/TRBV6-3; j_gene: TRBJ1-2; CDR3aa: CASSSNRDYGYTF; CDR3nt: TGTGCCAGCAGTTCTAACAGGGACTATGGCTACACCTTC
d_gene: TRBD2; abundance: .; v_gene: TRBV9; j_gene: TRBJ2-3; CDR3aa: CASSVGTSGRALNTQYF; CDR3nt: TGTGCCAGCAGCGTGGGGACTAGCGGGAGGGCCCTTAATACGCAGTATTTT
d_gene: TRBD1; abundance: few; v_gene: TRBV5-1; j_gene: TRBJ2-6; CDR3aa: CASSLTGGIYSGANVLTF; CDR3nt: TGCGCCAGCAGCCTGACAGGGGGGATTTACTCTGGGGCCAACGTCCTGACTTTC
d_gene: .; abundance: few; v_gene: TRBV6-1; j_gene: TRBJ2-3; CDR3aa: CASRSYLGTDTQYF; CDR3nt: TGTGCCAGCAGATCTTATCTAGGGACAGATACGCAGTATTTT
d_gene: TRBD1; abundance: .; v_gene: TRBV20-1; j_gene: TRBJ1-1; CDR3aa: CSARDQQGLLENTEAFF; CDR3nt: TGCAGTGCTAGAGATCAACAGGGGCTGCTTGAGAACACTGAAGCTTTCTTT
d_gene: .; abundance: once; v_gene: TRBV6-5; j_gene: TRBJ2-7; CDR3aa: CASSFSRFYEQYF; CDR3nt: TGTGCCAGCAGTTTCAGCAGGTTCTACGAGCAGTACTTC
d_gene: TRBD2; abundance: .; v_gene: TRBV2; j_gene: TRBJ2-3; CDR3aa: CASNPGGTDTQYF; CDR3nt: TGTGCCAGCAACCCGGGAGGTACAGATACGCAGTATTTT
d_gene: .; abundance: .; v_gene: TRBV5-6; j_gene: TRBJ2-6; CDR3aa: CASSLFRANSGANVLTF; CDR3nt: TGTGCCAGCAGCTTGTTCCGGGCCAATTCTGGGGCCAACGTCCTGACTTTC
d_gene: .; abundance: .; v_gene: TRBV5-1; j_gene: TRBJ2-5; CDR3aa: CASSLPEGTAVETQYF; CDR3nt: TGCGCCAGCAGCTTGCCCGAAGGGACGGCTGTGGAGACCCAGTACTTC
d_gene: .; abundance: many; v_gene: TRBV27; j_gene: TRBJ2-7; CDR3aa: CASSFRGGEQYF; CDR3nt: TGTGCCAGCAGTTTCCGCGGAGGGGAGCAGTACTTC
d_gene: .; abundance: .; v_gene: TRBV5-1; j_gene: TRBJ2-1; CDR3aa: CASSFGTLNEQFF; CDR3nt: TGCGCCAGCAGCTTTGGAACCCTCAATGAGCAGTTCTTC
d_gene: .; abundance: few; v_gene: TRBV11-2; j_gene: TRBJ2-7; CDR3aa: CASSPNTNQSYEQYF; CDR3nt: TGTGCCAGCAGCCCAAACACCAACCAGTCGTACGAGCAGTACTTC
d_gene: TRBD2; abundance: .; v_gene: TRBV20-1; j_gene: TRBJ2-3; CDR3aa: CSARLAETATDTQYF; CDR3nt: TGCAGTGCTAGACTAGCGGAGACTGCCACAGATACGCAGTATTTT
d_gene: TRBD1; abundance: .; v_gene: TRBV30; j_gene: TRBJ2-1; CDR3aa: CAWTNGQGSYNEQFF; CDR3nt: TGTGCCTGGACAAACGGACAGGGATCCTACAATGAGCAGTTCTTC
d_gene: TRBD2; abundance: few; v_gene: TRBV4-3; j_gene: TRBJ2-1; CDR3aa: CASSHLIAGGHPSYNEQFF; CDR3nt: TGCGCCAGCAGCCACTTAATAGCGGGAGGGCACCCCTCCTACAATGAGCAGTTCTTC
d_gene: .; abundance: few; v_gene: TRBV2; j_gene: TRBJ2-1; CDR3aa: CAGNRASSYNEQFF; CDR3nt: TGTGCCGGAAACAGGGCTAGCTCCTACAATGAGCAGTTCTTC
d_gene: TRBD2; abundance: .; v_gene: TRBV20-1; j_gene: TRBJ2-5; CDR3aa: CSPRSGGAGQETQYF; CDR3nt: TGCAGCCCCCGGTCCGGGGGGGCAGGTCAAGAGACCCAGTACTTC
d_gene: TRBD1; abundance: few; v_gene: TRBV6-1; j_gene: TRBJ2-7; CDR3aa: CASSKTGGRYEQYF; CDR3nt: TGTGCCAGCAGCAAAACAGGGGGCAGGTACGAGCAGTACTTC
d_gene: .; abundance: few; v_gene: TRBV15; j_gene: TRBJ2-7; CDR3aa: CATSRGLKNSYEQYF; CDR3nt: TGTGCCACCAGCAGAGGGCTGAAAAACTCCTACGAGCAGTACTTC
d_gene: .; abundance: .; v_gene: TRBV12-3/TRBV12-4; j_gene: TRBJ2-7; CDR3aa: CASSLRRLGEQYF; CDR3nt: TGTGCCAGCAGTTTACGCCGGCTAGGGGAGCAGTACTTC
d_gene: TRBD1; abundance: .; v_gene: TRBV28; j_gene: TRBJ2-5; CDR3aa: CASSNLRGRGETQYF; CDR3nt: TGTGCCAGCAGCAACCTAAGGGGGCGCGGAGAGACCCAGTACTTC
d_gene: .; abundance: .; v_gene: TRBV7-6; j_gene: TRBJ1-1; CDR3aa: CASSRRPGGGTEAFF; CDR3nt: TGTGCCAGCAGCCGACGGCCGGGGGGTGGAACTGAAGCTTTCTTT
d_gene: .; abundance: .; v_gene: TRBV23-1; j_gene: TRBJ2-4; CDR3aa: CASSQSGFTLSKNIQYF; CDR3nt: TGCGCCAGCAGTCAATCGGGATTTACCCTCTCCAAAAACATTCAGTACTTC
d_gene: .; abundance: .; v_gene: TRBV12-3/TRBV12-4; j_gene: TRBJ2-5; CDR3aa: CASSPGVGNQETQYF; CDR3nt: TGTGCCAGCAGTCCCGGGGTGGGGAACCAAGAGACCCAGTACTTC
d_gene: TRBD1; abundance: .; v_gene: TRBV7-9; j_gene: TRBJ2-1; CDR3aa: CASSEPGQGRNEQFF; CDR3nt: TGTGCCAGCAGCGAACCGGGACAGGGACGCAATGAGCAGTTCTTC
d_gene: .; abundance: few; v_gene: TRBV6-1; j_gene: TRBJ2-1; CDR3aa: CASRLHGSGGRRSYNEQFF; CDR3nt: TGTGCCAGCAGACTTCACGGGAGTGGGGGGCGCCGATCCTACAATGAGCAGTTCTTC
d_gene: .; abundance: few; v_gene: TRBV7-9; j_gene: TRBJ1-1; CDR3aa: CASSSLSGGTEAFF; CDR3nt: TGTGCCAGCAGCTCCTTATCGGGGGGGACTGAAGCTTTCTTT
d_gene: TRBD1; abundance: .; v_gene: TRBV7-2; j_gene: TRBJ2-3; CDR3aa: CASNRGSTDTQYF; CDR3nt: TGTGCCAGCAACAGGGGTTCCACAGATACGCAGTATTTT
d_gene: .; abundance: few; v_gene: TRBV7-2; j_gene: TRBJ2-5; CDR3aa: CASSPRPSETQYF; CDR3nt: TGTGCCAGCAGCCCCCGCCCTAGTGAGACCCAGTACTTC
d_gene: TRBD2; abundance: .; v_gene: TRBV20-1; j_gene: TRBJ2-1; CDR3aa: CSAHFPTSGGVEQFF; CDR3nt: TGCAGTGCTCATTTTCCGACTAGCGGGGGTGTTGAGCAGTTCTTC
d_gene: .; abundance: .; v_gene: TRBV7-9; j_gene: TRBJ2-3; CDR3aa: CASSLNTQYF; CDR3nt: TGTGCCAGCAGCTTAAATACGCAGTATTTT